Listed below are T cell receptor beta chains from one sample, sequenced in a study of breast tumors, draining lymph nodes, adjacent tissues. TCRdb itself ran the multiplex PCR reads through MiXCR, one entry per CDR3 protein. The sample lists 290,000 or so distinct CDR3 sequences; about 33% were seen once. The source material was axillary lymph node tissue. Source of these receptors: a female donor with breast cancer. Some clones in this sample may be carry-over from other donors' samples. CDR3s include the opening cysteine and the closing phenylalanine or tryptophan. Each record gives: J gene, D gene, V gene, clone size, CDR3 protein, CDR3 DNA. The D gene is left open where the match is weak. Clone sizes are given selectively: once, few, many, or a class where the clone is expanded.

J: TRBJ2-1
D: -
V: TRBV7-8
size: -
CDR3: CASNLGTSGTYNEQFF
DNA: TGTGCCAGCAACCTCGGGACAAGCGGGACGTACAATGAGCAGTTCTTC

J: TRBJ2-7
D: -
V: TRBV6-5
size: many
CDR3: CASRWRIGSYEQYF
DNA: TGTGCCAGCAGGTGGAGGATCGGGAGTTACGAGCAGTACTTC

J: TRBJ2-7
D: -
V: TRBV6-5
size: -
CDR3: CASSYQRLGLGAPYEQYF
DNA: TGTGCCAGCAGTTACCAGAGGCTAGGACTGGGGGCCCCATACGAGCAGTACTTC

J: TRBJ2-1
D: TRBD2
V: TRBV6-2/TRBV6-3
size: -
CDR3: CASSRLADNEQFF
DNA: TGTGCCAGCAGCCGACTAGCGGACAATGAGCAGTTCTTC

J: TRBJ2-5
D: TRBD2
V: TRBV20-1
size: -
CDR3: CSAGVAGGKATQYF
DNA: TGCAGTGCTGGAGTAGCGGGAGGAAAAGCGACCCAGTACTTC

J: TRBJ1-5
D: TRBD1
V: TRBV6-6
size: few
CDR3: CASSYPGQGVLNQPQHF
DNA: TGTGCCAGCAGTTACCCGGGACAGGGGGTCCTCAATCAGCCCCAGCATTTT

J: TRBJ2-5
D: -
V: TRBV9
size: many
CDR3: CASSVVDRETQYF
DNA: TGTGCCAGCAGCGTAGTTGACAGGGAGACCCAGTACTTC

J: TRBJ2-6
D: -
V: TRBV10-3
size: -
CDR3: CAIKADRGGSGANVLTF
DNA: TGTGCCATCAAAGCAGACAGGGGAGGGTCTGGGGCCAACGTCCTGACTTTC

J: TRBJ2-7
D: -
V: TRBV9
size: many
CDR3: CASSVGGVGYEQYF
DNA: TGTGCCAGCAGCGTAGGAGGGGTAGGGTACGAGCAGTACTTC

J: TRBJ2-3
D: TRBD2
V: TRBV3-1
size: few
CDR3: CASSSSGDATDTQYF
DNA: TGTGCCAGCAGCTCTAGCGGGGACGCCACAGATACGCAGTATTTT

J: TRBJ2-5
D: -
V: TRBV18
size: -
CDR3: CASSPSAGSQETQYF
DNA: TGTGCCAGCTCACCTTCGGCAGGGAGCCAAGAGACCCAGTACTTC

J: TRBJ2-2
D: -
V: TRBV7-8
size: many
CDR3: CASSLVGRGGANTGELFF
DNA: TGTGCCAGCAGCTTAGTAGGTCGAGGCGGGGCGAACACCGGGGAGCTGTTTTTT

J: TRBJ1-5
D: -
V: TRBV12-3/TRBV12-4
size: many
CDR3: CASSFFGLRQPQHF
DNA: TGTGCCAGCAGTTTTTTTGGGTTAAGGCAGCCCCAGCATTTT

J: TRBJ2-3
D: TRBD2
V: TRBV6-5
size: few
CDR3: CASSYGVGTSGRATDTQYF
DNA: TGTGCCAGCAGTTACGGGGTCGGGACTAGCGGGAGGGCCACAGATACGCAGTATTTT

J: TRBJ2-7
D: -
V: TRBV24-1
size: -
CDR3: CATSPSASYEQYF
DNA: TGTGCCACCAGTCCTAGCGCCTCCTACGAGCAGTACTTC

J: TRBJ2-2
D: TRBD2
V: TRBV5-1
size: many
CDR3: CASSSLLAGTTGELFF
DNA: TGCGCCAGCAGCTCCCTACTAGCGGGAACCACCGGGGAGCTGTTTTTT

J: TRBJ1-1
D: -
V: TRBV5-4
size: -
CDR3: CASRRDMNTEAFF
DNA: TGTGCCAGCAGACGCGACATGAACACTGAAGCTTTCTTT

J: TRBJ1-6
D: TRBD1
V: TRBV20-1
size: -
CDR3: CSARDLTPDRGYNSPLHF
DNA: TGCAGTGCTAGAGATCTGACTCCGGACAGGGGTTATAATTCACCCCTCCACTTT

J: TRBJ2-3
D: TRBD2
V: TRBV19
size: many
CDR3: CASSQGLAVTDTQYF
DNA: TGTGCCAGTAGTCAGGGACTAGCGGTCACAGATACGCAGTATTTT

J: TRBJ2-3
D: -
V: TRBV7-9
size: many
CDR3: CASSLGQSTDTQYF
DNA: TGTGCCAGCAGCCTGGGACAAAGCACAGATACGCAGTATTTT

J: TRBJ2-7
D: TRBD1
V: TRBV12-3/TRBV12-4
size: many
CDR3: CASSHAGQGYEQYF
DNA: TGTGCCAGCAGCCACGCGGGACAGGGCTACGAGCAGTACTTC

J: TRBJ2-1
D: -
V: TRBV11-3
size: -
CDR3: CASSPGRNDEQFF
DNA: TGTGCCAGCAGCCCTGGGAGAAACGATGAGCAGTTCTTC

J: TRBJ2-1
D: TRBD2
V: TRBV7-2
size: many
CDR3: CASSLASGRGDEQFF
DNA: TGTGCCAGCAGCTTGGCTAGCGGGAGAGGCGATGAGCAGTTCTTC

J: TRBJ2-7
D: TRBD2
V: TRBV20-1
size: many
CDR3: CSARVAGGPYEQYF
DNA: TGCAGTGCTAGAGTAGCGGGAGGGCCCTACGAGCAGTACTTC

J: TRBJ2-1
D: TRBD2
V: TRBV5-1
size: many
CDR3: CASSGGTSGNEQFF
DNA: TGCGCCAGCAGCGGTGGGACTAGCGGAAATGAGCAGTTCTTC

J: TRBJ2-3
D: -
V: TRBV5-4
size: few
CDR3: CASSLAGVITDTQYF
DNA: TGTGCCAGCAGCTTGGCGGGAGTTATTACAGATACGCAGTATTTT

J: TRBJ1-2
D: -
V: TRBV24-1
size: -
CDR3: CATSSGPPDYGYTF
DNA: TGTGCCACCAGTTCCGGGCCACCGGACTATGGCTACACCTTC

J: TRBJ1-3
D: TRBD1
V: TRBV20-1
size: many
CDR3: CSARAGQGTGNTIYF
DNA: TGCAGTGCTAGAGCCGGACAGGGGACGGGAAACACCATATATTTT

J: TRBJ1-6
D: -
V: TRBV30
size: many
CDR3: CAWGSSPLHF
DNA: TGTGCCTGGGGGAGTTCACCCCTCCACTTT

J: TRBJ2-3
D: -
V: TRBV19
size: -
CDR3: CASSINGVEDTQYF
DNA: TGTGCCAGTAGTATAAACGGGGTTGAGGATACGCAGTATTTT

J: TRBJ1-3
D: TRBD1
V: TRBV5-6
size: many
CDR3: CASSSGQGLKDTIYF
DNA: TGTGCCAGCAGCTCCGGACAGGGGTTGAAGGACACCATATATTTT

J: TRBJ2-1
D: -
V: TRBV3-2
size: -
CDR3: CASSQLAGAYNEQFF
DNA: TGTGCCAGCAGCCAACTAGCGGGAGCTTACAATGAGCAGTTCTTC

J: TRBJ2-3
D: TRBD2
V: TRBV7-9
size: -
CDR3: CASSHRTGGGGTDTQYF
DNA: TGTGCCAGCAGCCACCGGACTGGCGGGGGTGGGACAGATACGCAGTATTTT

J: TRBJ2-3
D: -
V: TRBV15
size: many
CDR3: CATSRDPLVRQQYF
DNA: TGTGCCACCAGCAGAGACCCCTTGGTGCGGCAGCAGTATTTT

J: TRBJ2-3
D: -
V: TRBV5-6
size: -
CDR3: CASSSMTVSTDTQYF
DNA: TGTGCCAGCAGCTCTATGACAGTGAGCACAGATACGCAGTATTTT

J: TRBJ1-4
D: -
V: TRBV7-2
size: many
CDR3: CASSLGPTEKLFF
DNA: TGTGCCAGCAGCTTGGGGCCTACAGAAAAACTGTTTTTT

J: TRBJ2-2
D: -
V: TRBV7-2
size: many
CDR3: CASSRDQNTGELFF
DNA: TGTGCCAGCAGCCGGGACCAGAACACCGGGGAGCTGTTTTTT

J: TRBJ2-3
D: -
V: TRBV7-3
size: -
CDR3: CASSTVTDTRYF
DNA: TGTGCCAGCTCAACTGTGACAGATACGCGGTATTTT

J: TRBJ1-2
D: -
V: TRBV11-3
size: many
CDR3: CASPQNGYGYTF
DNA: TGTGCCAGCCCACAGAACGGCTATGGCTACACCTTC

J: TRBJ2-5
D: -
V: TRBV11-2
size: many
CDR3: CASSLGPGVLEETQYF
DNA: TGTGCCAGCAGCTTAGGACCGGGAGTGTTGGAAGAGACCCAGTACTTC

J: TRBJ1-2
D: -
V: TRBV6-6
size: many
CDR3: CASSHSSGEEGGYTF
DNA: TGTGCCAGCAGTCACTCGTCAGGGGAGGAGGGAGGCTACACCTTC

J: TRBJ2-7
D: -
V: TRBV9
size: many
CDR3: CASSRMDRDKQYF
DNA: TGTGCCAGCAGTCGAATGGACCGAGATAAGCAGTACTTC

J: TRBJ2-2
D: TRBD2
V: TRBV20-1
size: many
CDR3: CSATKRGGPGGELFF
DNA: TGCAGTGCTACTAAGCGGGGAGGGCCTGGCGGGGAGCTGTTTTTT

J: TRBJ1-5
D: -
V: TRBV5-1
size: many
CDR3: CASSLNPSNQPQHF
DNA: TGCGCCAGCAGCTTGAACCCGTCGAATCAGCCCCAGCATTTT

J: TRBJ1-4
D: -
V: TRBV15
size: many
CDR3: CATSRDPGNEKLFF
DNA: TGTGCCACCAGCAGAGATCCCGGTAATGAAAAACTGTTTTTT

J: TRBJ1-6
D: TRBD1
V: TRBV29-1
size: -
CDR3: CSVGPTGGTLHF
DNA: TGCAGCGTTGGACCAACAGGGGGCACCCTCCACTTT

J: TRBJ2-2
D: -
V: TRBV4-1
size: many
CDR3: CASGFEAGQRTGELFF
DNA: TGCGCCAGCGGGTTTGAAGCGGGACAGAGGACCGGGGAGCTGTTTTTT

J: TRBJ1-2
D: -
V: TRBV7-2
size: many
CDR3: CASSLGVRNYGYTF
DNA: TGTGCCAGCAGCTTAGGCGTCAGAAACTATGGCTACACCTTC

J: TRBJ2-3
D: TRBD1
V: TRBV15
size: once
CDR3: CATSSRGQVPTDTQYF
DNA: TGTGCCACCAGCAGCCGGGGACAGGTCCCCACAGATACGCAGTATTTT

J: TRBJ2-3
D: TRBD1
V: TRBV24-1
size: -
CDR3: CATSDPGQGDGTDTQYF
DNA: TGTGCCACCAGTGATCCTGGACAGGGGGATGGGACAGATACGCAGTATTTT

J: TRBJ1-6
D: -
V: TRBV5-6
size: many
CDR3: CASRRVSYNSPLHF
DNA: TGTGCCAGCAGACGCGTGTCCTATAATTCACCCCTCCACTTT

J: TRBJ2-2
D: -
V: TRBV4-1
size: many
CDR3: CASSQATGRRITGELFF
DNA: TGCGCCAGCAGCCAAGCGACAGGACGTAGAATCACCGGGGAGCTGTTTTTT

J: TRBJ1-1
D: TRBD1
V: TRBV4-2
size: -
CDR3: CASSQALRDRPEAFF
DNA: TGTGCCAGCAGCCAAGCCCTCCGGGACAGACCTGAAGCTTTCTTT

J: TRBJ2-2
D: -
V: TRBV7-3
size: many
CDR3: CASSSRRGGGELFF
DNA: TGTGCCAGCAGCTCACGCCGAGGGGGCGGGGAGCTGTTTTTT